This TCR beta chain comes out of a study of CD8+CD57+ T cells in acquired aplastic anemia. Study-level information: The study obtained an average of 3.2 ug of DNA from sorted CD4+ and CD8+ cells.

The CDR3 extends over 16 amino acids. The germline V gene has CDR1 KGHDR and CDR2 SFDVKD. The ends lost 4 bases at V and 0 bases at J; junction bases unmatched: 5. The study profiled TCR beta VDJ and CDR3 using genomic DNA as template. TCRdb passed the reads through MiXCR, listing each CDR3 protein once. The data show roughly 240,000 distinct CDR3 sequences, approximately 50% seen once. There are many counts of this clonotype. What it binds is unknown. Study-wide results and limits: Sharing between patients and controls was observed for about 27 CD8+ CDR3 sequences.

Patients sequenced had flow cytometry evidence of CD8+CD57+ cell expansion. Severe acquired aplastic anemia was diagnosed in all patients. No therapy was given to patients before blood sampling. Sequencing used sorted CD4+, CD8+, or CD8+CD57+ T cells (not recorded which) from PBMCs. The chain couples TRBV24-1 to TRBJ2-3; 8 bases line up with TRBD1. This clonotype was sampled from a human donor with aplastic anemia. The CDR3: CATSDQDRASTDTQYF. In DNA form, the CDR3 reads TGTGCCACCAGTGACCAGGACAGGGCCAGCACAGATACGCAGTATTTT.